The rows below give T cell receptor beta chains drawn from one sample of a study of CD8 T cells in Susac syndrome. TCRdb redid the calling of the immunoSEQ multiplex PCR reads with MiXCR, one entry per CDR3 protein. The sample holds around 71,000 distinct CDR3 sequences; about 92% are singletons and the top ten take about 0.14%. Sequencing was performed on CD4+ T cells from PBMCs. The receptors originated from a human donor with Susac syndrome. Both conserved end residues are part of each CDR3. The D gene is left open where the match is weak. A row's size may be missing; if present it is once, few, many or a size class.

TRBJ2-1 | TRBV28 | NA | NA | CASTGPRADEQFF | TGTGCCAGCACAGGCCCTCGAGCGGATGAGCAGTTCTTC
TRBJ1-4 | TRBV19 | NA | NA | CASSNWRQPNEKLFF | TGTGCCAGTAGTAATTGGAGACAGCCTAATGAAAAACTGTTTTTT
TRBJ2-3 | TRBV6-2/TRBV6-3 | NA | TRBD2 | CASSWSSGSFTDTQYF | TGTGCCAGCAGTTGGTCTAGCGGGTCCTTCACAGATACGCAGTATTTT
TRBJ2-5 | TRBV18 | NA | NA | CASSPQVGASGETQYF | TGTGCCAGCTCACCGCAAGTGGGGGCGAGTGGAGAGACCCAGTACTTC
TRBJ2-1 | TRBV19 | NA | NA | CASIQPPVYNEQFF | TGTGCCAGTATCCAGCCTCCGGTCTACAATGAGCAGTTCTTC
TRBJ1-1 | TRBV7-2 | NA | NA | CASSFQTVATEAFF | TGTGCCAGCAGCTTCCAGACAGTTGCCACTGAAGCTTTCTTT
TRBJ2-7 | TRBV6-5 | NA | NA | CASSYRGGGLSYEQYF | TGTGCCAGCAGTTACCGTGGAGGGGGACTCTCCTACGAGCAGTACTTC
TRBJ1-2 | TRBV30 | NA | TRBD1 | CAWSYRGGYTF | TGTGCCTGGAGTTACAGGGGCGGCTACACCTTC
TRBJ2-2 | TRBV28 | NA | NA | CASSLRVEPGELFF | TGTGCCAGCAGTTTGAGGGTCGAACCCGGGGAGCTGTTTTTT
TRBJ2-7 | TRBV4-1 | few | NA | CASSPGNYGEQYF | TGCGCCAGCAGCCCGGGGAACTACGGCGAGCAGTACTTC
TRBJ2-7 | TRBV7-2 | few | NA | CASSFPLYEQYF | TGTGCCAGCAGCTTCCCCCTCTACGAGCAGTACTTC
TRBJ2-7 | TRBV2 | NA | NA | CAIHPGLSSYEQYF | TGTGCCATCCACCCCGGACTAAGCTCCTACGAGCAGTACTTC
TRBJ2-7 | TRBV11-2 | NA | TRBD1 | CASSQTGTERNEQYF | TGTGCCAGCAGCCAAACGGGGACAGAGCGAAACGAGCAGTACTTC
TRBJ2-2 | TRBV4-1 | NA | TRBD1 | CASSQVGTGALTGELFF | TGCGCCAGCAGCCAAGTTGGGACAGGGGCCTTAACCGGGGAGCTGTTTTTT
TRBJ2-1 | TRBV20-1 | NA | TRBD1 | CSGVGTGYTNEQFF | TGCAGTGGGGTTGGGACAGGGTATACCAATGAGCAGTTCTTC
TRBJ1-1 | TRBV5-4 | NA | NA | CASSLGNRDSNTEAFF | TGTGCCAGCAGCTTGGGTAATCGGGATTCGAACACTGAAGCTTTCTTT
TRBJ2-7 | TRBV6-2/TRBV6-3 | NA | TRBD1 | CASSYMDRASYEQYF | TGTGCCAGCAGTTACATGGACAGGGCTTCCTACGAGCAGTACTTC
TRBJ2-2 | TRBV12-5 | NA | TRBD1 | CASGLGQGAITGELFF | TGTGCTAGTGGTTTGGGACAGGGGGCTATTACCGGGGAGCTGTTTTTT
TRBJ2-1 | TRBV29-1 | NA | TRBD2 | CSVDGTSGGRYNEQFF | TGCAGCGTTGATGGGACTAGCGGGGGGCGCTACAATGAGCAGTTCTTC
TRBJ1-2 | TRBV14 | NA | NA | CASSQDGLYGYTF | TGTGCCAGCAGCCAAGATGGGCTATATGGCTACACCTTC
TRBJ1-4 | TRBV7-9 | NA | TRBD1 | CASSLGAGGLEKLFF | TGTGCCAGCAGCTTAGGGGCAGGGGGCTTAGAAAAACTGTTTTTT
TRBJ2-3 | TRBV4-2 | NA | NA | CASRLQAGTDTQYF | TGTGCCAGCAGACTACAGGCGGGGACAGATACGCAGTATTTT
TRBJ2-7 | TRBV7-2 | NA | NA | CASSLRGTDYEQYF | TGTGCCAGCAGCTTACGCGGGACAGACTACGAGCAGTACTTC
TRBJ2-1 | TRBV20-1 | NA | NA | CSARLGEQFF | TGCAGTGCTAGACTGGGTGAGCAGTTCTTC
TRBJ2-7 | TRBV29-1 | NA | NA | CSVQPDYEQYF | TGCAGCGTCCAACCCGACTACGAGCAGTACTTC
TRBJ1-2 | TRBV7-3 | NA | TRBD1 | CASSPTGGVPSYTF | TGTGCCAGCAGTCCAACAGGGGGCGTTCCTTCCTACACCTTC
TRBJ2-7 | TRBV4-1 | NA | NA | CASSQAGSYEQYF | TGCGCCAGCAGCCAAGCAGGCTCCTACGAGCAGTACTTC
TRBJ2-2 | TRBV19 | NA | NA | CASSNLRVGDTGELFF | TGTGCCAGTAGTAACCTCAGGGTTGGCGACACCGGGGAGCTGTTTTTT
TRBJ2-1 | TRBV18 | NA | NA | CASSPPPAGSNEQFF | TGTGCCAGCTCACCCCCACCTGCAGGCTCCAATGAGCAGTTCTTC
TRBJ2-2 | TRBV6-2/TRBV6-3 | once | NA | CATKRDREATGELFF | TGTGCCACCAAAAGAGACAGGGAGGCCACCGGGGAGCTGTTTTTT
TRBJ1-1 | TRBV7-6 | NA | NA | CASSLDPATNTEAFF | TGTGCCAGCAGCTTAGACCCAGCGACGAACACTGAAGCTTTCTTT
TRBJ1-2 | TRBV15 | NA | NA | CATSLRAIDSSYGYTF | TGTGCCACCAGCTTGAGAGCAATTGACAGTTCCTATGGCTACACCTTC
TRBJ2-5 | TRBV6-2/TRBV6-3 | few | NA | CASSFAKEGRETQYF | TGTGCCAGCAGTTTCGCTAAGGAGGGGCGGGAGACCCAGTACTTC
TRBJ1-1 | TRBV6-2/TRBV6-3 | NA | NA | CASSFRGKNTEAFF | TGTGCCAGCAGTTTCCGGGGGAAGAACACTGAAGCTTTCTTT
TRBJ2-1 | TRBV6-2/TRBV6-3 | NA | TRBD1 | CASIRLGTGELNEQFF | TGTGCCAGCATCAGACTCGGGACAGGGGAACTCAATGAGCAGTTCTTC
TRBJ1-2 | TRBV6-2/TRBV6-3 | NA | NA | CASSRTPGQSGYTF | TGTGCCAGCAGTCGCACCCCCGGGCAGTCTGGCTACACCTTC
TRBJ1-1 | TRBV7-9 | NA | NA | CASSLLGTKNTEAFF | TGTGCCAGCAGCTTACTGGGCACCAAGAACACTGAAGCTTTCTTT
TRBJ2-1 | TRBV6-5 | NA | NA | CASSYLGVTRGNEQFF | TGTGCCAGCAGTTACTTGGGGGTTACGAGAGGCAATGAGCAGTTCTTC
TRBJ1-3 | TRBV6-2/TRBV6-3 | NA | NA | CASSTGSASGNTIYF | TGTGCCAGCAGCACAGGGTCGGCCTCTGGAAACACCATATATTTT
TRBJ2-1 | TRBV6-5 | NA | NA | CASSSSGTPVYNEQFF | TGTGCCAGCAGTTCGTCCGGGACACCAGTATACAATGAGCAGTTCTTC
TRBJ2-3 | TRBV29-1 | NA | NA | CSATPTDTQYF | TGCAGCGCAACACCAACAGATACGCAGTATTTT
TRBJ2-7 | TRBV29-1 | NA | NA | CSVALLGRDEQYF | TGCAGCGTTGCCCTTTTGGGCAGGGACGAGCAGTACTTC
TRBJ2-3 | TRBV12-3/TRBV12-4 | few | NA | CASSFVGTDTQYF | TGTGCCAGCAGCTTTGTCGGGACAGATACGCAGTATTTT
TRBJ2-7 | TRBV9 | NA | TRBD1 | CASNPAGDRRYEQYF | TGTGCCAGCAACCCAGCAGGGGACAGGCGCTACGAGCAGTACTTC
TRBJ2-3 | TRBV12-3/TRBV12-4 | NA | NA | CASSGPRWVGLEYGTDTQYF | TGTGCCAGCAGTGGTCCCCGGTGGGTAGGGCTGGAGTACGGCACAGATACGCAGTATTTT
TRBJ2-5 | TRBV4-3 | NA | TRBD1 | CASSRRGQGGETQYF | TGCGCCAGCAGCCGTCGAGGACAGGGAGGAGAGACCCAGTACTTC
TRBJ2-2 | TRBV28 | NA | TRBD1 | CSGQGPTGELFF | TGTTCGGGACAGGGACCCACCGGGGAGCTGTTTTTT
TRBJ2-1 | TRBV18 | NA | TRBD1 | CASSPGQNEQFF | TGTGCCAGCTCCCCGGGACAGAATGAGCAGTTCTTC
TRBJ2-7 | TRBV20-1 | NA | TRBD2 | CSAAVRTSGGILQYF | TGCAGTGCAGCCGTGAGGACTAGCGGGGGTATCCTACAGTACTTC
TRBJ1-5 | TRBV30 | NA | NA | CAWALTDNQPQHF | TGTGCCTGGGCACTGACGGACAATCAGCCCCAGCATTTT
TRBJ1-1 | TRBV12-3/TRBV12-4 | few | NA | CASSTVNTEAFF | TGTGCCTCCTCGACAGTGAACACTGAAGCTTTCTTT
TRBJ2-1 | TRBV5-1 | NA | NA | CASSFDQQVYNEQFF | TGCGCCAGCAGCTTCGACCAGCAGGTTTACAATGAGCAGTTCTTC
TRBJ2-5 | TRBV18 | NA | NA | CASSPMLGTQETQYF | TGTGCCAGCTCACCAATGTTAGGGACCCAAGAGACCCAGTACTTC
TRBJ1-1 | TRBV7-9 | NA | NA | CASSLDGPGDGTEAFF | TGTGCCAGCAGCTTAGACGGTCCTGGGGATGGCACTGAAGCTTTCTTT
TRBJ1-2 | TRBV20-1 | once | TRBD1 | CSARVGQTNYGYTF | TGCAGTGCTAGAGTGGGACAGACTAACTATGGCTACACCTTC
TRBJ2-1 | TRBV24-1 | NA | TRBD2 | CATSDPAGGAPYNEQFF | TGTGCCACCAGTGATCCGGCGGGGGGGGCCCCCTACAATGAGCAGTTCTTC
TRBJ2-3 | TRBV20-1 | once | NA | CSATPLPGLATDTQYF | TGCAGTGCTACGCCACTCCCGGGACTGGCGACAGATACGCAGTATTTT
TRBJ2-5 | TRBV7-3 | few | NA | CASPLTQYF | TGTGCCAGTCCCCTGACCCAGTACTTC
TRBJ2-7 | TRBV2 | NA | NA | CASSRGTAHEQYF | TGTGCCAGCAGTCGGGGGACAGCCCACGAGCAGTACTTC
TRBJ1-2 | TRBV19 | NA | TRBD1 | CASWGQLGGGYTF | TGTGCCAGTTGGGGACAGCTTGGGGGAGGCTACACCTTC